This T cell receptor (beta chain) was captured in a study of T cell responses to AZD1222 COVID-19 vaccine. Points from the study as a whole: Mostly white British, mostly female donors; authors suggested clonal diversity may be underestimated.

The CDR3 is 12 residues long. Germline V gene sequence: CDR1 SNHLY, CDR2 FYNNEI. With 8 bases removed from V and 13 bases from J, the gap between germline ends came to 17 bases. Generated by immunoSEQ multiplex PCR, the TCRdb table keeps only in-frame clones and is missing some. Of 60,000 to 75,000 clones in the sample, approximately 83% are singletons; the top ten hold around 19%. To note about this clone: The antigen remains unidentified.

This clonotype was obtained from an adult in good health. The specimen comprised peripheral blood, sampled on day 0 of AZD1222 vaccination. The V and J genes are TRBV2 and TRBJ1-4; possibly TRBD1 for D (5 bases). The CDR3: CASEGTPLGLFF. The CDR3 DNA follows: TGTGCCAGCGAAGGGACTCCCCTGGGACTGTTTTTT.